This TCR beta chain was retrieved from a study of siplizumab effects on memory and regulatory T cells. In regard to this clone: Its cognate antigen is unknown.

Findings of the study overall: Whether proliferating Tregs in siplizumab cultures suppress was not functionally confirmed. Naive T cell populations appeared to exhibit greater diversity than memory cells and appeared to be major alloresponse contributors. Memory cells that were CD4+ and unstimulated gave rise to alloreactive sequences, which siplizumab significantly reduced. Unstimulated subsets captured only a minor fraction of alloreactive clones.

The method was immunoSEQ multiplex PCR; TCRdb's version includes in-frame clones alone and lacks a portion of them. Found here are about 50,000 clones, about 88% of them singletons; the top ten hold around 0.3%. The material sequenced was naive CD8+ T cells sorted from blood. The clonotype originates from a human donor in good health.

CDR3 in amino acids: CASSFNPYEQYF. The DNA for the CDR3 is TGTGCCAGCAGCTTCAACCCCTACGAGCAGTACTTC. V gene TRBV5-4 combines with J gene TRBJ2-7; D call uncertain. Trimming shortened V by 2 bases and J by 2 bases, and 5 bases separated the two germline ends. The CDR3 consists of 12 residues. The germline V gene encodes CDR1 SGHNT and CDR2 YYREEE (reference sequence). Full variable domain (rest looked up from reference TRBV5-4 and TRBJ2-7): ETGVTQSPTHLIKTRGQQVTLRCSSQSGHNTVSWYQQALGQGPQFIFQYYREEENGRGNFPPRFSGLQFPNYSSELNVNALELDDSALYLCASSFNPYEQYFGPGTRLTVT.